What follows are 10 T cell receptor beta chains derived from one specimen sequenced in a study of shared clonotypes between healthy human individuals. Using immunoSEQ multiplex PCR, the repertoire was profiled, and TCRdb retains in-frame clones only, with some absent. Altogether roughly 2.4 million clones are present, approximately 96% being singletons, with the ten largest covering less than 0.15%. Sequenced sample: naive CD4+ T cells sorted from blood. Stated subset: CD45RA+ positively selected. The source of these receptors is a man between 18 and 35 years old in good health.

The chain is built from TRBV15 and TRBJ2-2, with D hard to call. With 1 base removed from V and 6 bases from J, the gap between germline ends came to 3 bases. There are 12 residues in the CDR3. In germline, CDR1 is LNHNV, CDR2 YYDKDF (reference sequence). The CDR3 region is CATSRVAGELFF. As DNA, the CDR3 is TGTGCCACCAGCAGAGTCGCCGGGGAGCTGTTTTTT.

The chain is built from TRBV7-2 and TRBJ2-7; the D gene is possibly TRBD2 (6 bases). Germline V gives CDR1 SGHTA, CDR2 FQGNSA. The CDR3 is made up of 14 amino acids. Trimming took off 1 base at V and 1 base at J, with 8 bases between the two ends. The CDR3: CASSLGGLSYEQYF. As DNA, the CDR3 is TGTGCCAGCAGCTTAGGGGGACTTTCCTACGAGCAGTACTTC. The whole variable domain, filled in from reference TRBV7-2 and TRBJ2-7, reads GAGVSQSPSNKVTEKGKDVELRCDPISGHTALYWYRQSLGQGLEFLIYFQGNSAPDKSGLPSDRFSAERTGGSVSTLTIQRTQQEDSAVYLCASSLGGLSYEQYFGPGTRLTVT.

The rearrangement joins TRBV7-9 to TRBJ2-2; possibly TRBD1 for D (6 bases). Germline lookup yields CDR1 SEHNR and CDR2 FQNEAQ (reference sequence). The CDR3 runs to 14 residues. Trimming removed 2 bases from V and 4 bases from J, with 8 bases in between. This CDR3 is CASSLPTGTGELFF. CDR3 in DNA: TGTGCCAGCAGCTTACCGACAGGCACCGGGGAGCTGTTTTTT.

This chain links TRBV7-3 with TRBJ2-1; D is unresolved. The V end was cut by 0 bases, the J end by 1 base, with 10 bases between. The CDR3 is 16 residues long. Per germline, CDR1 SGHTA and CDR2 FQGTGA. The CDR3 loop reads CASSLTSGGSYNEQFF. The CDR3 nucleotides read TGTGCCAGCAGCTTAACAAGTGGCGGTTCCTACAATGAGCAGTTCTTC. Using reference TRBV7-3 and TRBJ2-1 for the parts outside the CDR3, the full variable domain is GAGVSQTPSNKVTEKGKYVELRCDPISGHTALYWYRQSLGQGPEFLIYFQGTGAADDSGLPNDRFFAVRPEGSVSTLKIQRTERGDSAVYLCASSLTSGGSYNEQFFGPGTRLTVL.

V usage is TRBV4-1 and J usage is TRBJ2-7; D may be TRBD2 (6 bases). The V gene's germline CDR1 is MGHRA and CDR2 YSYEKL. Trimming left V 2 bases short and J 3 bases short, with 23 bases between. The CDR3 covers 18 residues. DNA of the CDR3: TGCGCCAGCAGCCAAAGGGAACCCGCCGGGGACTTAAGCTACGAGCAGTACTTC. Translating it yields CASSQREPAGDLSYEQYF.

This clone has a single count. The gene calls are TRBV19 and TRBJ2-1; 8 bases map to TRBD2. In germline, CDR1 is LNHDA, CDR2 SQIVND (reference sequence). This CDR3 comprises 17 residues. The ends lost 4 bases at V and 0 bases at J; junction bases unmatched: 8. CDR3 in DNA: TGTGCCAGTAGTACGGACACTAGCGGTAGCTCCTACAATGAGCAGTTCTTC. This encodes CASSTDTSGSSYNEQFF.

The chain uses TRBV19 and TRBJ2-7; D gene ambiguous. The CDR3 runs to 14 residues. V dropped 3 bases and J dropped 0 bases, with 9 bases sitting between them. Germline V gene sequence: CDR1 LNHDA, CDR2 SQIVND (reference sequence). The CDR3 loop reads CASSIGVFSYEQYF. CDR3 bases: TGTGCCAGTAGTATTGGGGTATTCTCCTACGAGCAGTACTTC.

The rearrangement links TRBV2 to TRBJ2-1; 12 bases agree with TRBD2. The CDR3 spans 14 residues. With 8 bases clipped from V and 6 bases from J, the junction kept 5 bases outside the gene matches. The germline V gene encodes CDR1 SNHLY and CDR2 FYNNEI. CDR3 region: CASQLAGGINEQFF. The CDR3, as DNA: TGTGCCAGCCAACTAGCGGGAGGAATCAATGAGCAGTTCTTC.

The chain uses TRBV19 and TRBJ2-5; 7 bases line up with TRBD1. Germline assignment: CDR1 LNHDA and CDR2 SQIVND (reference sequence). CDR3 length: 17 amino acids. V was pared by 6 bases and J by 5 bases, with 18 bases of the junction left unmatched. CDR3 nucleotide sequence: TGTGCCAGTAGCATTGGGACAGCCCCTAAGGGATTCGAGACCCAGTACTTC. This gives the protein CASSIGTAPKGFETQYF.

The chain couples TRBV18 to TRBJ2-7; the D gene is possibly TRBD1 (6 bases). Germline CDR1 and CDR2: KGHSH and LQKENI. The CDR3 is 15 residues long. The ends were cut back, 2 bases at V and 4 bases at J, with 15 bases in the middle. CDR3 sequence: CASSPGAKGVYEQYF. The CDR3 DNA reads as TGTGCCAGCTCACCAGGTGCTAAGGGGGTTTACGAGCAGTACTTC. Full variable domain (outside the CDR3, taken from reference TRBV18 and TRBJ2-7): NAGVMQNPRHLVRRRGQEARLRCSPMKGHSHVYWYRQLPEEGLKFMVYLQKENIIDESGMPKERFSAEFPKEGPSILRIQQVVRGDSAAYFCASSPGAKGVYEQYFGPGTRLTVT.